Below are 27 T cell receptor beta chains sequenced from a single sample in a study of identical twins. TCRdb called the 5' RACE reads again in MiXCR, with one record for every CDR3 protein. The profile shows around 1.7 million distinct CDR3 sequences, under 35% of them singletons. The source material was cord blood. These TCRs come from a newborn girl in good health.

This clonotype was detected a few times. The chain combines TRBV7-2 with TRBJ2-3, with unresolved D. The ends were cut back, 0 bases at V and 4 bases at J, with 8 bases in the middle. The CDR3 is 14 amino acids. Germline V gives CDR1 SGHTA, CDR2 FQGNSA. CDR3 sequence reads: CASSLAEIPDTQYF. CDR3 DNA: TGTGCCAGCAGCTTAGCGGAGATCCCAGATACGCAGTATTTT.

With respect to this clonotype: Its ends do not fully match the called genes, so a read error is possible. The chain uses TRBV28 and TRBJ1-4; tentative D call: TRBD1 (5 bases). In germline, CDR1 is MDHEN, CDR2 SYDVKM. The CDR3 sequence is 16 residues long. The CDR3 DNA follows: TGTGCCAGCAGTTTGGACAACGGTTTAACTAATGAAAAACCGTTTTTT. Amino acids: CASSLDNGLTNEKPFF.

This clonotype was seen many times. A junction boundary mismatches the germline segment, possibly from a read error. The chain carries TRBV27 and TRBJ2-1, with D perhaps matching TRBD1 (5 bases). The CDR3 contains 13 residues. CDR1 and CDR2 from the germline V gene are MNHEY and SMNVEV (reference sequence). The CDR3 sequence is CASSLSRDNEQFF. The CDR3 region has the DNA TGCGCCAGCAGCTTGTCCAGGGACAATGAGCAGTTCTTC.

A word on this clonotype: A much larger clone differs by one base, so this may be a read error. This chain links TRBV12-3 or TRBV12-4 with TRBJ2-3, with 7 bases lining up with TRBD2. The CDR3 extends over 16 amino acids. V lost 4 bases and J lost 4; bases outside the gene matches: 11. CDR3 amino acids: CASSWLTVTSADTQYF. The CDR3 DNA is TGTGCCAGCAGTTGGTTAACGGTCACTAGCGCAGATACGCAGTATTTT.

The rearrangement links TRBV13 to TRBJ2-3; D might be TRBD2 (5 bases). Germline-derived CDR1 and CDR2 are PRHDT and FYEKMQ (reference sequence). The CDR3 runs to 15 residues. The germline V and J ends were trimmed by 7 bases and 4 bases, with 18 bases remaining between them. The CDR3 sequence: CASTAGLTGPDTQYF. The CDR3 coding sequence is TGTGCCAGCACCGCAGGACTTACCGGACCAGATACGCAGTATTTT.

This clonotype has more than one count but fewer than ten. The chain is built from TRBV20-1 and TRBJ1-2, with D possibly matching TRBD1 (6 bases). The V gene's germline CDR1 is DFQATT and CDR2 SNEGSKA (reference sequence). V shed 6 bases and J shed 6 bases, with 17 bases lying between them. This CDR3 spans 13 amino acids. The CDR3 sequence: CSARTGRGNGYTF. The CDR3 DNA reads TGCAGTGCCCGAACAGGGAGAGGCAATGGCTACACCTTC.

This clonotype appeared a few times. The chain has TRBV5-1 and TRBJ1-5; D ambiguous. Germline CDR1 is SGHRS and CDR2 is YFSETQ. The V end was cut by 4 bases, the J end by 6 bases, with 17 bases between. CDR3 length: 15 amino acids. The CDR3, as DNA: TGCGCCAGCAGCCCTGGGCCGGTGAACAGTCAGCCCCAGCATTTT. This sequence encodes CASSPGPVNSQPQHF.

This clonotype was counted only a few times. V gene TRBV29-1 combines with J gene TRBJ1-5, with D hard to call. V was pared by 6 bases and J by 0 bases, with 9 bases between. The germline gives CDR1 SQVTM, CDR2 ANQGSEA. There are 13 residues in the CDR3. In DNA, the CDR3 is TGCAGCGTCGGTTACAGTAGCAATCAGCCCCAGCATTTT. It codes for CSVGYSSNQPQHF.

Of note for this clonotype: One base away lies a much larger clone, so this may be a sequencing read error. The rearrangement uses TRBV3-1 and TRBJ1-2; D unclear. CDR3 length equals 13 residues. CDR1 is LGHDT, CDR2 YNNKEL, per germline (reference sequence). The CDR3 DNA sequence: TGTGCCAGCAGCCAGACAACTAACTATGGCCACACCTTC. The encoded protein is CASSQTTNYGHTF.

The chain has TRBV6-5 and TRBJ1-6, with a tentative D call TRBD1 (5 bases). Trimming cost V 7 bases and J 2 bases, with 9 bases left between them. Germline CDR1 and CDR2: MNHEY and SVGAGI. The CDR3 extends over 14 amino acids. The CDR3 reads CASNLTAYNSPLHF. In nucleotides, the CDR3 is TGTGCCAGCAATCTGACAGCCTATAATTCACCCCTCCACTTT.

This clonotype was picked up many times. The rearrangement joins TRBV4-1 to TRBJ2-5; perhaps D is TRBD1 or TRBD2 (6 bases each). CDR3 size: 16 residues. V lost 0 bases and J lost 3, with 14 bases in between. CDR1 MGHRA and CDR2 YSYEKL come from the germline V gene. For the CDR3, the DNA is TGCGCCAGCAGCCAAGATATGCGGGACACGAAAGAGACCCAGTACTTC. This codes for CASSQDMRDTKETQYF.

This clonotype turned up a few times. CDR3 nucleotides: TGCGCCAGCGGGACTTCCAGGGACAATGAGCAGTTCTTC. Its translation is CASGTSRDNEQFF. The chain uses TRBV5-1 and TRBJ2-1; a possible D gene is TRBD2 (6 bases). The CDR3 extends over 13 amino acids. V gave up 7 bases and J gave up 5 bases, with 13 bases separating them. Per the germline V gene, CDR1 is SGHRS and CDR2 is YFSETQ.

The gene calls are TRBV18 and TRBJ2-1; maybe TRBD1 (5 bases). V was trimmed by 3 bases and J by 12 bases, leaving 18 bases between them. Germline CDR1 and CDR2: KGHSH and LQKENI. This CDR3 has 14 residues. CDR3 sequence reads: CASSPGSRDLGQFF. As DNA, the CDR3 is TGTGCCAGCTCACCTGGGTCCAGGGATCTTGGGCAGTTCTTC.

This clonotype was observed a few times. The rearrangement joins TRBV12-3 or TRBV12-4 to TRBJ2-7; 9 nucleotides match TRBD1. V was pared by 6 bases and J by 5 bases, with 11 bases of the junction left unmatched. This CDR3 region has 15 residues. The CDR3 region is CASSPSIRTGDEQYF. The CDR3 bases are TGTGCCAGCAGCCCATCCATCCGGACAGGGGACGAGCAGTACTTC.

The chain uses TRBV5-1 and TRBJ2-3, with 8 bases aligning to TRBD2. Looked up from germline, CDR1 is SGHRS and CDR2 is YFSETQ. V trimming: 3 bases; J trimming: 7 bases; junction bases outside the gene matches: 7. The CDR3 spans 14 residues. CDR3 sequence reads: CASSSPREANTQYF. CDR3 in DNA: TGCGCCAGCAGCTCTCCGCGGGAGGCGAATACGCAGTATTTT.

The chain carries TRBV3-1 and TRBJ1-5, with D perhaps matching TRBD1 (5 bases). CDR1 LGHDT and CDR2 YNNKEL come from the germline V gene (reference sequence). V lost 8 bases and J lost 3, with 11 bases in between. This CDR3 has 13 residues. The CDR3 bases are TGTGCCAGCGGCCGACAGCACAATCAGCCCCAGCATTTT. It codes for CASGRQHNQPQHF.

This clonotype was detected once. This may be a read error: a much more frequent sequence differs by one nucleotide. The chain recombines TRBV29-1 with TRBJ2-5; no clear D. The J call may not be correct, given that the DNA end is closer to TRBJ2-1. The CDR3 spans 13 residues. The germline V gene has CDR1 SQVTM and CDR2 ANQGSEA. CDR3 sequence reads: CSVDAAYQETQFF. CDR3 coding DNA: TGCAGCGTTGACGCGGCTTACCAAGAGACCCAGTTCTTC.

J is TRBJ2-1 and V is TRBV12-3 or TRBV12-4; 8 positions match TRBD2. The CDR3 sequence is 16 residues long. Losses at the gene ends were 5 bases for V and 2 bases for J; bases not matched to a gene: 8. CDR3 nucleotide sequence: TGTGCCAGCAGTCCAGGACTAGCCCCCCCCTACAATGAGCAGTTCTTC. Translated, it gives CASSPGLAPPYNEQFF.

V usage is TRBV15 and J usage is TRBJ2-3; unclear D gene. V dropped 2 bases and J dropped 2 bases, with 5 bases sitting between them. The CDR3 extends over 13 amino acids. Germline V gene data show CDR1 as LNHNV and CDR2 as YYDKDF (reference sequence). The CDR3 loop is CATSRLDTDTQYF. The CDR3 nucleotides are TGTGCCACCAGCAGACTCGACACAGATACGCAGTATTTT.

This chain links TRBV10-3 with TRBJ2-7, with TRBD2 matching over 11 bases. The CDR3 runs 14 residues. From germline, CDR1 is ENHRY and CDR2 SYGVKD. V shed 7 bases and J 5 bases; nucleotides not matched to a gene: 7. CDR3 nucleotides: TGTGCCATCACCAGGACTAGCGGGTTCCACGAGCAGTACTTC. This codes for CAITRTSGFHEQYF.

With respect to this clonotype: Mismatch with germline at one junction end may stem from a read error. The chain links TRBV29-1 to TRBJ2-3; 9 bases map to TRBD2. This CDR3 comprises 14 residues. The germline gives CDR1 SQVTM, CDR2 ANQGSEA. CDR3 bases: TGCAGCGTTGACCTAGCGGGACCCACAGATACGCGGTATTTT. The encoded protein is CSVDLAGPTDTRYF.

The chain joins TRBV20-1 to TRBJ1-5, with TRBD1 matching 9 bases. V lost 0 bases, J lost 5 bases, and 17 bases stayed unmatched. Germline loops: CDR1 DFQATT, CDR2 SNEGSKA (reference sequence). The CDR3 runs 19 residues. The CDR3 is CSAREMGQGIVGRYQPQHF. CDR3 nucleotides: TGCAGTGCTAGAGAAATGGGACAGGGAATTGTAGGCCGCTATCAGCCCCAGCATTTT.

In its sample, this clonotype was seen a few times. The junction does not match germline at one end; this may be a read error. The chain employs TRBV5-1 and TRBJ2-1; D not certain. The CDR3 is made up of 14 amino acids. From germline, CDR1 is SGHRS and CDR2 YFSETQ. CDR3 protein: CASSLRVSYNEQFF. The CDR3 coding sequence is TGTGCCAGCAGCTTAAGGGTCTCCTACAATGAGCAGTTCTTC. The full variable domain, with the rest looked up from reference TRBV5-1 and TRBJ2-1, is KAGVTQTPRYLIKTRGQQVTLSCSPISGHRSVSWYQQTPGQGLQFLFEYFSETQRNKGNFPGRFSGRQFSNSRSEMNVSTLELGDSALYLCASSLRVSYNEQFFGPGTRLTVL.

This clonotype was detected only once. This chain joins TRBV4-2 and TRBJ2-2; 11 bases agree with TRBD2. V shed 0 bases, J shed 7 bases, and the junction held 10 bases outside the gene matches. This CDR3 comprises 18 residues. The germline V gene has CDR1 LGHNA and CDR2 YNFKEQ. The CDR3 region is CASSQDLTSGRPDGELFF. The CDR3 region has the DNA TGTGCCAGCAGCCAAGATCTCACTAGCGGGAGACCGGACGGGGAGCTGTTTTTT.

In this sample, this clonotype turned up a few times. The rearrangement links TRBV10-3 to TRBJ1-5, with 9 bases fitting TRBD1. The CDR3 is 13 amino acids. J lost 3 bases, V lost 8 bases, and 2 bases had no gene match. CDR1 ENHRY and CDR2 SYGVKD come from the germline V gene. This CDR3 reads CAIGDRVNQPQHF. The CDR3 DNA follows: TGTGCCATCGGGGACAGGGTCAATCAGCCCCAGCATTTT.

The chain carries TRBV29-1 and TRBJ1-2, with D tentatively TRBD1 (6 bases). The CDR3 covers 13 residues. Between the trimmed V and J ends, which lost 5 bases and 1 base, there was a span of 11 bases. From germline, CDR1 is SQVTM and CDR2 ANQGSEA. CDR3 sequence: CSVLLGGNYGYTF. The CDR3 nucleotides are TGCAGCGTTCTTCTAGGGGGTAACTATGGCTACACCTTC.

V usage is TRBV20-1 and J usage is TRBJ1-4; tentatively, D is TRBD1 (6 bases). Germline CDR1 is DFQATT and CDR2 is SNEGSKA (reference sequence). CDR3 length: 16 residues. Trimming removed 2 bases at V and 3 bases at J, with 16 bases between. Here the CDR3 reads CSARLTGLGANEKLFF. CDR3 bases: TGCAGTGCTAGACTTACAGGGCTCGGGGCTAATGAAAAACTGTTTTTT.